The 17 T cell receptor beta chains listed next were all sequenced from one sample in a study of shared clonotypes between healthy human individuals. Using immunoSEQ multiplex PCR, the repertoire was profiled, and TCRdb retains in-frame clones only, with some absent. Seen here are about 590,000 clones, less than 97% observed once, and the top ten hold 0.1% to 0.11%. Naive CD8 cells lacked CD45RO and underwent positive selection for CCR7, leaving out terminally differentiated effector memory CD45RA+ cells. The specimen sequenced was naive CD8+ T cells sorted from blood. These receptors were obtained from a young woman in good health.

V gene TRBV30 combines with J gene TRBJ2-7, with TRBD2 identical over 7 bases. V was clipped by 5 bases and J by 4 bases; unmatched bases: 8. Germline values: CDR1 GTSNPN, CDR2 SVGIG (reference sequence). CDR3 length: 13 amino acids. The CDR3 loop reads CAWAGTNYYEQYF. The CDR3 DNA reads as TGTGCCTGGGCCGGGACTAATTATTACGAGCAGTACTTC.

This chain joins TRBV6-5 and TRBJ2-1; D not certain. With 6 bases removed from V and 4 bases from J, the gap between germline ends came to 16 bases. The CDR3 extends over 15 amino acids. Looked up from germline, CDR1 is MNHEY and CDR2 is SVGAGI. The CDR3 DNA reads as TGTGCCAGCAGCTCATCGACCCTGGGGTACAATGAGCAGTTCTTC. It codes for CASSSSTLGYNEQFF.

The CDR3 coding sequence is TGTGCCAGCCTATACCGACAGGGGAGAGTCCACGAGCAGTACTTC. This sequence encodes CASLYRQGRVHEQYF. The chain joins TRBV28 to TRBJ2-7, with TRBD1 matching 8 bases. CDR1 MDHEN and CDR2 SYDVKM come from the germline V gene. V shed 8 bases, J shed 5 bases, and the junction held 14 bases outside the gene matches. CDR3 length: 15 amino acids.

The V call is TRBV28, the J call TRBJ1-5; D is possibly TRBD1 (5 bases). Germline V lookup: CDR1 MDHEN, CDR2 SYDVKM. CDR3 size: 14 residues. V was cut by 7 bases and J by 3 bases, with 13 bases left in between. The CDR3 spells CASTAGILNQPQHF. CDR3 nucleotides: TGTGCCAGCACTGCAGGGATTCTCAATCAGCCCCAGCATTTT.

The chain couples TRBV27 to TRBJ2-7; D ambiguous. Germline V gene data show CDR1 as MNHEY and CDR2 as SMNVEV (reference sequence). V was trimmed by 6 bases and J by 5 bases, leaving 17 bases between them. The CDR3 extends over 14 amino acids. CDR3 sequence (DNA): TGTGCCAGCAGACGGCAGTCGATATGGGACGAGCAGTACTTC. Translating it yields CASRRQSIWDEQYF.

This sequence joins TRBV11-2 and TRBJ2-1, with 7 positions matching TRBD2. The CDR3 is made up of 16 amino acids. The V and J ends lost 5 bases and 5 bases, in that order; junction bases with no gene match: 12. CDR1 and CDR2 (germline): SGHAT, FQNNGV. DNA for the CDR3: TGTGCCAGCAGCCGTACCCCCGGGACTAAAAACAATGAGCAGTTCTTC. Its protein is CASSRTPGTKNNEQFF. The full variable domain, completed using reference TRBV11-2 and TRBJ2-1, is EAGVAQSPRYKIIEKRQSVAFWCNPISGHATLYWYQQILGQGPKLLIQFQNNGVVDDSQLPKDRFSAERLKGVDSTLKIQPAKLEDSAVYLCASSRTPGTKNNEQFFGPGTRLTVL.

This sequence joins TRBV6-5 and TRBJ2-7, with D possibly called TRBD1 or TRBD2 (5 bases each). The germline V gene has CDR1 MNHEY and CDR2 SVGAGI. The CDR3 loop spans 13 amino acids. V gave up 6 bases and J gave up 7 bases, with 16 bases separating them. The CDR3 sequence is CASRSGTPGEQYF. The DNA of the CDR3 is TGTGCCAGCAGATCCGGGACCCCTGGGGAGCAGTACTTC.

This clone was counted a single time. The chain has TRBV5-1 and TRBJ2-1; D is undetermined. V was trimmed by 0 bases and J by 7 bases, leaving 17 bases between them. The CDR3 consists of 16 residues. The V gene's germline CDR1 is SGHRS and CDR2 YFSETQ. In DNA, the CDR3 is TGCGCCAGCAGCTTGGCCTCTTCTAGAGTTTGGAATGAGCAGTTCTTC. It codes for CASSLASSRVWNEQFF. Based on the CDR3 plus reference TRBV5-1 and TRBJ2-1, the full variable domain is KAGVTQTPRYLIKTRGQQVTLSCSPISGHRSVSWYQQTPGQGLQFLFEYFSETQRNKGNFPGRFSGRQFSNSRSEMNVSTLELGDSALYLCASSLASSRVWNEQFFGPGTRLTVL.

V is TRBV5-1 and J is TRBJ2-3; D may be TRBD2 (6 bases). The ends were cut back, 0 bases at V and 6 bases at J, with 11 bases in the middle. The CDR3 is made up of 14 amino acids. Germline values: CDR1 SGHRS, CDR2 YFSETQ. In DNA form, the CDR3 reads TGCGCCAGCAGCTTGGGAGAACTAGCTGATACGCAGTATTTT. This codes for CASSLGELADTQYF.

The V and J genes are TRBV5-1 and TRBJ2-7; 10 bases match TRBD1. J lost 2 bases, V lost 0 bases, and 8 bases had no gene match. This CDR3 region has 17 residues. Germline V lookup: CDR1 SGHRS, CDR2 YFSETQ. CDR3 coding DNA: TGCGCCAGCAGCTTGGCGGGGACAGGGGTCGATCCCTACGAGCAGTACTTC. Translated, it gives CASSLAGTGVDPYEQYF.

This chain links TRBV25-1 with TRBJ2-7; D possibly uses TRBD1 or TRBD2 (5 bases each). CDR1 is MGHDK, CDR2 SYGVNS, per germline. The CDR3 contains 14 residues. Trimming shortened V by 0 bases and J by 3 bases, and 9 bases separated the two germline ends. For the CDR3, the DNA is TGTGCCAGCAGTGAATATGGGGACGACTACGAGCAGTACTTC. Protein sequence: CASSEYGDDYEQYF.

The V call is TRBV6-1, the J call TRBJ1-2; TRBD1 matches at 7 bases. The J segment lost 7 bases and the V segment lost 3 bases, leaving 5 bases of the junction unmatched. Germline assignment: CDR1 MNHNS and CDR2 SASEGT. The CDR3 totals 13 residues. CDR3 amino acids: CASSDGGGSGYTF. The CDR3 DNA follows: TGTGCCAGCAGTGATGGAGGGGGCTCTGGCTACACCTTC.

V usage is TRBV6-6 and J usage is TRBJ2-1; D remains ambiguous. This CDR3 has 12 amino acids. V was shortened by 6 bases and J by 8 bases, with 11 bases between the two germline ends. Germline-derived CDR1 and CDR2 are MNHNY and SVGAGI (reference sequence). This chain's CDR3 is CASSSSWHEQFF. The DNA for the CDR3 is TGTGCCAGCAGCTCCAGCTGGCATGAGCAGTTCTTC.

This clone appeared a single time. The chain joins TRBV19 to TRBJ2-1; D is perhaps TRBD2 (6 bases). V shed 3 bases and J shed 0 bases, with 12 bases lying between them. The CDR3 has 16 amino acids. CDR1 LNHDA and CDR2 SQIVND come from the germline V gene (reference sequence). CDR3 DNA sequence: TGTGCCAGTAGTATCCTAGCGCCCAGCTCCTACAATGAGCAGTTCTTC. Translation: CASSILAPSSYNEQFF.

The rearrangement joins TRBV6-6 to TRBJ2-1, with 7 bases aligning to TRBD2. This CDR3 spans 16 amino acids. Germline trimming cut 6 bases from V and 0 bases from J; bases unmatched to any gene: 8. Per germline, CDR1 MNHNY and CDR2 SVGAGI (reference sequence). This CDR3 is CASSPAPGGSYNEQFF. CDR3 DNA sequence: TGTGCCAGCAGCCCCGCGCCGGGAGGCTCCTACAATGAGCAGTTCTTC.

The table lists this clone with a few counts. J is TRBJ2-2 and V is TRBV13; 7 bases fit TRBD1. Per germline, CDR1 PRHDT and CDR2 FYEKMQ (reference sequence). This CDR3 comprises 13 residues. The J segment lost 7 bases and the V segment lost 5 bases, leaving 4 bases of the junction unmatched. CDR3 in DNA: TGTGCCAGCAGCACAGGGGTTAGCGGGGAGCTGTTTTTT. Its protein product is CASSTGVSGELFF. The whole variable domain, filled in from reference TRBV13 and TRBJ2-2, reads AAGVIQSPRHLIKEKRETATLKCYPIPRHDTVYWYQQGPGQDPQFLISFYEKMQSDKGSIPDRFSAQQFSDYHSELNMSSLELGDSALYFCASSTGVSGELFFGEGSRLTVL.

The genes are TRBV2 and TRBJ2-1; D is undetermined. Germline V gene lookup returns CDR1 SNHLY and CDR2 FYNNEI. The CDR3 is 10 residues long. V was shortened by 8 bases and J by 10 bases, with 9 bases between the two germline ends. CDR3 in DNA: TGTGCCAGCGCGGCGCGGGAGCAGTTCTTC. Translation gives CASAAREQFF.